The 2 T cell receptor beta chains reported below all come from one sample, sequenced in a study. The method was immunoSEQ multiplex PCR; TCRdb's version includes in-frame clones alone and lacks a portion of them. This table has roughly 68,000 clones, roughly 93% appearing once. Sequenced sample: PBMCs. The source is a man aged 40-50 years with rheumatoid arthritis.

The V gene is TRBV5-4, the J gene TRBJ2-1; D may be TRBD2 (5 bases). The CDR3 length is 15 residues. Germline assignment: CDR1 SGHNT and CDR2 YYREEE (reference sequence). With 4 bases removed from V and 9 bases from J, the gap between germline ends came to 20 bases. In nucleotides, the CDR3 is TGTGCCAGCAGCCCCGAGGGATCCACTCATTTTGAGCAGTTCTTC. Amino acid sequence: CASSPEGSTHFEQFF.

In its sample, this clone was seen once. The chain links TRBV5-5 to TRBJ2-1; D not certain. Trimming left V 6 bases short and J 3 bases short, with 16 bases between. Germline V gene lookup returns CDR1 SGHKS and CDR2 YYEKEE (reference sequence). This CDR3 contains 15 residues. The CDR3 nucleotides are TGTGCCAGCACCGTGGACCGGGTCCTCTACAATGAGCAGTTCTTC. Protein: CASTVDRVLYNEQFF.